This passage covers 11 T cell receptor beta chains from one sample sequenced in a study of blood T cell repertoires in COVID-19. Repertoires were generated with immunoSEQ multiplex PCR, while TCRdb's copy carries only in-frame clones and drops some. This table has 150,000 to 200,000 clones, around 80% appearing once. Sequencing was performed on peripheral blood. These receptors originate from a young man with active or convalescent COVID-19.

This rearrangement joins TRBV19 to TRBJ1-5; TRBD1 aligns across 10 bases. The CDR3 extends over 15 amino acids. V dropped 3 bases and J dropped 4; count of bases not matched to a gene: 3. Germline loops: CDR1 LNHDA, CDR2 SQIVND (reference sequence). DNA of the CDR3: TGTGCCAGTAGTATCGGGACAGGGGAGAATCAGCCCCAGCATTTT. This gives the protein CASSIGTGENQPQHF.

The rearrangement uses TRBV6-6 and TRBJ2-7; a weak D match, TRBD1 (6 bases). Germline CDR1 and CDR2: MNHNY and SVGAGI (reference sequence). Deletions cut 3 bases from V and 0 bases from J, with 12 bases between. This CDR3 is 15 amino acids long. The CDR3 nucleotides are TGTGCCAGCAGTTATGGGCAGGGGACCTCCTACGAGCAGTACGTC. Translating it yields CASSYGQGTSYEQYV.

As DNA, the CDR3 is TGTGCCAGCAGCCAGCGATCGTTTGGGCTAGCGGGCCGCGAGCAGTACTTC. This encodes CASSQRSFGLAGREQYF. The genes are TRBV11-3 and TRBJ2-7, with 8 nucleotides matching TRBD2. This CDR3 is 17 amino acids long. CDR1 SGHNT and CDR2 YENEEA come from the germline V gene. The V gene end was trimmed by 5 bases and the J gene end by 6 bases; junction bases not matched to a gene: 18.

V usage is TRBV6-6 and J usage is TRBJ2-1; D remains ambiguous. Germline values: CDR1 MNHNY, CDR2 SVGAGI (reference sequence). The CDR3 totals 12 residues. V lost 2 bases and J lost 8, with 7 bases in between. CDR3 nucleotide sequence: TGTGCCAGCAGTTACGTGGCCCATGAGCAGTTCTTC. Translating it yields CASSYVAHEQFF.

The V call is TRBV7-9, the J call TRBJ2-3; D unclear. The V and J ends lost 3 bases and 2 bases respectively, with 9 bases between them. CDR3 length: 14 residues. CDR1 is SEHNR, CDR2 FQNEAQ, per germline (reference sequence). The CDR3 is CASSFMTNTDTQYF. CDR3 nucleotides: TGTGCCAGCAGCTTCATGACAAACACAGATACGCAGTATTTT.

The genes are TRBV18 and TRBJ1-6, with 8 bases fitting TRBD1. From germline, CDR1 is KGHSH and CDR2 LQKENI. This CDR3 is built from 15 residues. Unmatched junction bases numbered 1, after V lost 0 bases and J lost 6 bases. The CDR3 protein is CASSPPTGGNSPLHF. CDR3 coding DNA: TGTGCCAGCTCACCACCAACAGGGGGTAATTCACCCCTCCACTTT.

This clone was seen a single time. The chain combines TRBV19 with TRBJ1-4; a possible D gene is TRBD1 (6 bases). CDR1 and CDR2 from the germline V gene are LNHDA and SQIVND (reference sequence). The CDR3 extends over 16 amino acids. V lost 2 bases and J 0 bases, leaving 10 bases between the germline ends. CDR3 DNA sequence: TGTGCCAGTAGTATAAGGGGGTATGCAACTAATGAAAAACTGTTTTTT. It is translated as CASSIRGYATNEKLFF.

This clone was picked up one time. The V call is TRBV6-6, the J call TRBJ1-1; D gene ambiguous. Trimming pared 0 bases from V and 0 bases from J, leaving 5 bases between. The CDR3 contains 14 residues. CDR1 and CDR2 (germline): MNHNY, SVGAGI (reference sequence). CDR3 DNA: TGTGCCAGCAGTTACTCGGAGTTGAACACTGAAGCTTTCTTT. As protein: CASSYSELNTEAFF.

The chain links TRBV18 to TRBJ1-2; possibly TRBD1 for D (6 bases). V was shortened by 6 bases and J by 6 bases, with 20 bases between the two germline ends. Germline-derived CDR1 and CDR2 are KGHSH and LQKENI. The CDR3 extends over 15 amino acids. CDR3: CASSPRSGGLDGYTF. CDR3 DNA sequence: TGTGCCAGCTCTCCCAGGTCCGGGGGGCTGGATGGCTACACCTTC.

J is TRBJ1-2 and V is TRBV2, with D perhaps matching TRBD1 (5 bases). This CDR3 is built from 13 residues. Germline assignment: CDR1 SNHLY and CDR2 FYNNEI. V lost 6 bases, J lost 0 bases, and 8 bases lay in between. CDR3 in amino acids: CASSLDTNYGYTF. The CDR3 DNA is TGTGCCAGCAGCCTGGACACTAACTATGGCTACACCTTC.

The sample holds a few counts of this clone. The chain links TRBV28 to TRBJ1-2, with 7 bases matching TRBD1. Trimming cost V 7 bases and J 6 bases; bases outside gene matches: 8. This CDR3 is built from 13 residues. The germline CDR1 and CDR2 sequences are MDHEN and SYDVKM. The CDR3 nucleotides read TGTGCCAGCACCGTGACAGGGAAGCATGGCTACACCTTC. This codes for CASTVTGKHGYTF.